This is a list of T cell receptor beta chains from one sample in a study of shared clonotypes between healthy human individuals. The assay was immunoSEQ multiplex PCR, and TCRdb's table has in-frame clones only and misses some. The sample includes some 2.3 million clones, 93% of them seen just once. Input material: naive CD4+ T cells from PBMCs. The receptors shown here come from a man younger than 35 in good health. Some clones in this sample may be carry-over from other donors' samples. CDR3s include the opening cysteine and the closing phenylalanine or tryptophan. D genes are given only for firm matches. Where a row states a size, it is once, few, many or the class of an expanded clone; other rows omit it.

v_call	d_call	clone_size	j_call	cdr3_aa	cdr3_nt
TRBV6-5	TRBD1	NA	TRBJ2-7	CASSYYGQGYYEQYF	TGTGCCAGCAGTTACTACGGACAGGGTTACTACGAGCAGTACTTC
TRBV5-1	NA	NA	TRBJ2-7	CASSSGSHSYEQYF	TGCGCCAGCAGCTCTGGTAGTCATTCCTACGAGCAGTACTTC
TRBV30	NA	few	TRBJ1-5	CAWSGTTNQPQHF	TGTGCCTGGAGTGGCACGACCAATCAGCCCCAGCATTTT
TRBV7-8	NA	NA	TRBJ2-7	CASSLAPGSYEQYF	TGTGCCAGCAGCTTAGCGCCGGGCTCCTACGAGCAGTACTTC
TRBV5-1	TRBD2	NA	TRBJ2-3	CASSVLAGGTDTQYF	TGCGCCAGCAGCGTACTAGCGGGAGGCACAGATACGCAGTATTTT
TRBV18	NA	NA	TRBJ1-5	CASSQDSNQPQHF	TGTGCCAGCTCCCAAGACAGCAATCAGCCCCAGCATTTT
TRBV28	NA	NA	TRBJ2-1	CASSPQGYEQFF	TGTGCCAGCAGTCCTCAGGGTTATGAGCAGTTCTTC
TRBV25-1	TRBD1	NA	TRBJ2-7	CASSAPQTGSHEQYF	TGTGCCAGCAGTGCACCACAGACAGGGTCCCACGAGCAGTACTTC
TRBV5-4	TRBD2	NA	TRBJ2-1	CASSPGGFGIYNEQFF	TGTGCCAGCAGCCCGGGGGGATTCGGAATCTACAATGAGCAGTTCTTC
TRBV9	NA	NA	TRBJ2-1	CASSVLGRESYEQFF	TGTGCCAGCAGCGTATTGGGACGAGAGTCGTATGAGCAGTTCTTC
TRBV29-1	NA	NA	TRBJ1-1	CSVEAAGVGTEAFF	TGCAGCGTTGAAGCGGCGGGGGTCGGCACTGAAGCTTTCTTT
TRBV28	NA	NA	TRBJ2-2	CASSSLPGELFF	TGTGCCAGCAGTTCCCTCCCCGGGGAGCTGTTTTTT
TRBV6-6	NA	NA	TRBJ1-1	CASSLPPGRITEAFF	TGTGCCAGCAGTTTACCGCCGGGTCGTATCACTGAAGCTTTCTTT
TRBV28	NA	NA	TRBJ1-2	CASSLNSGALRGYGYTF	TGTGCCAGCAGTCTCAATTCAGGGGCCCTCAGGGGCTACGGCTACACCTTC
TRBV4-2	TRBD2	NA	TRBJ2-3	CATQSGKPTDTQYF	TGTGCCACCCAGAGCGGGAAACCCACAGATACGCAGTATTTT
TRBV5-6	NA	NA	TRBJ1-1	CASSMTLHANTEAFF	TGTGCCAGCAGCATGACCCTCCATGCGAACACTGAAGCTTTCTTT
TRBV7-9	NA	NA	TRBJ1-1	CASSLDRKNTEAFF	TGTGCCAGCAGTCTGGACAGAAAGAACACTGAAGCTTTCTTT
TRBV11-2	NA	NA	TRBJ2-2	CASSLSSFTGELFF	TGTGCCAGCAGCTTATCCAGTTTCACCGGGGAGCTGTTTTTT
TRBV7-9	NA	NA	TRBJ1-2	CASSLVGFGTGGYTF	TGTGCCAGCAGCTTAGTTGGGTTTGGCACAGGCGGCTACACCTTC
TRBV18	NA	NA	TRBJ2-5	CASSPTLAAETQYF	TGTGCCAGCTCACCAACATTGGCGGCGGAGACCCAGTACTTC
TRBV5-6	NA	NA	TRBJ1-4	CASSSRAGGKLFF	TGTGCCAGCAGCTCCAGGGCCGGGGGAAAACTGTTTTTT
TRBV11-1	NA	NA	TRBJ1-1	CASSLGVGSFYMNTEAFF	TGTGCCAGCAGCTTAGGTGTGGGCTCGTTTTACATGAACACTGAAGCTTTCTTT
TRBV7-2	TRBD1	NA	TRBJ2-2	CASSPRGREISGELFF	TGTGCCAGCAGCCCCAGGGGGCGTGAGATCTCAGGGGAGCTGTTTTTT
TRBV19	NA	NA	TRBJ1-5	CASSYTGYQPQHF	TGTGCCAGTAGTTACACAGGGTATCAGCCCCAGCATTTT
TRBV9	NA	NA	TRBJ2-5	CASSVAETQYF	TGTGCCAGCAGCGTTGCAGAGACCCAGTACTTC
TRBV4-2	TRBD1	NA	TRBJ1-5	CASSQVGTGSNQPQHF	TGTGCCAGCAGCCAAGTCGGGACAGGGAGCAATCAGCCCCAGCATTTT
TRBV28	TRBD1	NA	TRBJ1-2	CASSRQGNYGYTF	TGTGCCAGCAGTAGACAGGGCAACTATGGCTACACCTTC
TRBV29-1	NA	NA	TRBJ1-1	CSVERGGEMISYTEAFF	TGCAGCGTTGAACGAGGCGGGGAGATGATATCGTACACTGAAGCTTTCTTT
TRBV2	TRBD2	NA	TRBJ2-5	CATLSGRTETQYF	TGTGCCACCCTTAGCGGGAGAACTGAGACCCAGTACTTC
TRBV9	NA	few	TRBJ1-5	CASSVWDINQPQHF	TGTGCCAGCAGCGTATGGGACATTAATCAGCCCCAGCATTTT
TRBV6-1	TRBD2	NA	TRBJ2-2	CASNLLAGGRELFF	TGTGCCAGCAACCTACTAGCGGGAGGCCGGGAGCTGTTTTTT
TRBV5-5	NA	NA	TRBJ2-1	CASIGAEQFF	TGTGCCAGCATCGGAGCCGAGCAGTTCTTC
TRBV5-1	NA	few	TRBJ1-3	CASSLEGHSGNTIYF	TGCGCCAGCAGCTTGGAGGGTCACTCTGGAAACACCATATATTTT
TRBV23-1	NA	NA	TRBJ2-3	CASSQGNTTDTQYF	TGCGCCAGCAGTCAGGGGAATACCACAGATACGCAGTATTTT
TRBV4-1	NA	NA	TRBJ2-4	CASSQVWGGRNIQYF	TGCGCCAGCAGCCAAGTGTGGGGAGGAAGGAACATTCAGTACTTC
TRBV14	TRBD1	NA	TRBJ1-2	CASSLLTGSEYGYTF	TGTGCCAGCAGCCTTTTGACAGGGAGCGAGTATGGCTACACCTTC
TRBV6-6	TRBD1	once	TRBJ1-6	CASSATGDSPLHF	TGTGCCAGCAGTGCCACAGGGGATTCACCCCTCCACTTT
TRBV18	TRBD2	NA	TRBJ2-5	CASSPASGGGETQYF	TGTGCCAGCTCACCCGCTAGCGGGGGGGGCGAGACCCAGTACTTC